This TCR beta chain was recorded in a study of T cell repertoires in cytomegalovirus infection. Study-level information: It can be stated that public TCR beta signatures indicated CMV infection as well as a matching HLA type. Study findings and constraints: Cumulative public TCR beta family frequency identified CMV carriers with the relevant HLA. It was HLA-C-restricted CMV-specific TCR beta clonotypes that dominated the response ex vivo.

Worth noting for this clonotype: Its antigen remains unidentified.

TCRdb reprocessed the reads with MiXCR, giving one entry per CDR3 protein. This sample has about 740,000 distinct CDR3 sequences, with 35% to 45% found just once. With 0 bases removed from V and 5 bases from J, the gap between germline ends came to 22 bases. The CDR3 contains 17 residues. Germline CDR1 is DFQATT and CDR2 is SNEGSKA (reference sequence). The sequencing sample was made of PBMCs. The chain couples TRBV20-1 to TRBJ1-1, with D possibly TRBD1 on 6 matching bases. This sequence was found in a human donor in good health (CMV status not recorded). Some clones in this sample may be carry-over from other donors' samples. The chain's CDR3 is CSARDLLGGRKKTEAFF. CDR3 in DNA: TGCAGTGCTAGAGATCTTTTGGGGGGCAGGAAGAAGACTGAAGCTTTCTTT.